This TCR beta chain is drawn from a study of radiotherapy plus CTLA-4 blockade in lung cancer. About the research overall: Among enrolled patients, over 15% responded and 31% achieved disease control.

This CDR3 has 17 residues. V lost 1 base and J lost 0, with 14 bases in between. CDR1 is SGHRS and CDR2 is YFSETQ in the germline V gene. Findings and caveats of the study: Radiotherapy with ipilimumab was followed by blood expansion of tumor-derived clones.

A remark on this clone: Its target is unknown.

Receiving focal radiation plus CTLA-4 blockade with ipilimumab were patients who had chemo-refractory metastatic non-small-cell lung cancer. Clones were read by immunoSEQ multiplex PCR, and TCRdb kept only the in-frame ones, dropping some. The sample includes tens of thousands of clones, about 72% of them seen just once. The sequences come from peripheral blood, collected from a patient treated with radiotherapy plus ipilimumab. The source is a human donor with non-small cell lung cancer who had stable disease on radiotherapy plus ipilimumab. The chain employs TRBV5-1 and TRBJ2-1, with D perhaps matching TRBD1 or TRBD2 (5 bases each). The CDR3 spells CASSLQPRGSSYNEQFF. CDR3 coding DNA: TGCGCCAGCAGCTTGCAACCCCGGGGCTCCTCCTACAATGAGCAGTTCTTC.